The rows below give T cell receptor beta chains drawn from one sample of a study of identical twins. Each CDR3 protein is one row after TCRdb ran MiXCR on the 5' RACE reads. Of around 1.7 million distinct CDR3 sequences in the sample, more than 30% were seen once. Input material: cord blood. These receptors came from a newborn girl in good health. The CDR3 runs from the conserved cysteine through the conserved F or W. The D gene is left open where the match is weak. Clone sizes are given selectively: once, few, many, or a class where the clone is expanded.

TRBD2	TRBV5-1	TRBJ2-5	once	CASSSIGAGDETQYF	TGCGCCAGCAGCTCGATCGGCGCGGGAGACGAGACCCAGTACTTC
NA	TRBV25-1	TRBJ2-3	NA	CASSESRSTDTQYF	TGTGCCAGCAGTGAATCCCGGAGCACAGATACGCAGTATTTT
NA	TRBV2	TRBJ2-7	NA	CASSPTATYEQYF	TGTGCCAGCAGTCCGACGGCGACCTACGAGCAGTACTTC
NA	TRBV12-5	TRBJ2-6	few	CASGFPTGPSSGANVLTF	TGTGCTAGTGGTTTCCCCACAGGGCCAAGCTCTGGGGCCAACGTCCTGACTTTC
TRBD2	TRBV6-4	TRBJ2-5	NA	CASSARTSSMGSYNEQYF	TGTGCCAGCAGTGCCCGGACTAGTTCGATGGGCTCCTACAATGAGCAGTACTTC
NA	TRBV10-3	TRBJ2-3	many	CAISESILTSRGTDTQYF	TGTGCCATCAGTGAGTCCATCTTGACTAGTCGGGGCACAGATACGCAGTATTTT
TRBD1	TRBV10-3	TRBJ1-1	many	CAIRTGGTEAFF	TGTGCCATCAGGACAGGGGGCACTGAAGCTTTCTTT
TRBD1	TRBV10-2	TRBJ2-7	once	CASSGRQGAFYNEQYF	TGCGCCAGCAGTGGACGACAGGGGGCTTTTTACAATGAGCAGTACTTC
TRBD2	TRBV4-1	TRBJ2-1	few	CASSQVLAVTYNEQFF	TGCGCCAGCAGCCAAGTCCTAGCGGTGACCTACAATGAGCAGTTCTTC
NA	TRBV11-2	TRBJ2-7	many	CASSLGGLHEQYF	TGTGCCAGCAGCTTAGGGGGGCTCCACGAGCAGTACTTC
NA	TRBV28	TRBJ2-5	few	CASSPHGQKETQYF	TGTGCCAGCAGTCCTCACGGACAGAAAGAGACCCAGTACTTC
TRBD2	TRBV7-2	TRBJ2-1	NA	CASSLTPLAGGYNEQFF	TGTGCCAGCAGCTTAACCCCTCTAGCGGGAGGATACAATGAGCAGTTCTTC
NA	TRBV7-2	TRBJ2-3	few	CASSLRLAITDTQYF	TGTGCCAGCAGCTTAAGGCTAGCAATCACAGATACGCAGTATTTT
TRBD1	TRBV6-5	TRBJ1-4	few	CASSYSNGRDRRNEKLFF	TGTGCCAGCAGTTACTCGAACGGTAGGGACAGGAGGAATGAAAAACTGTTTTTT
TRBD2	TRBV4-2	TRBJ2-7	NA	CASSSGLDYNEQYF	TGTGCCAGCAGCTCGGGACTAGATTACAATGAGCAGTACTTC
NA	TRBV7-2	TRBJ2-5	once	CASHIRGLEETQYF	TGTGCCAGCCACATCAGGGGATTGGAAGAGACCCAGTACTTC
NA	TRBV5-1	TRBJ2-1	NA	CASSLVGGMGVREQFF	TGCGCCAGCAGCTTGGTTGGAGGGATGGGTGTCAGGGAGCAGTTCTTC
TRBD2	TRBV11-2	TRBJ2-1	few	CASSLDPSGGMRIDEQFF	TGTGCCAGCAGCTTAGATCCTAGCGGGGGAATGCGGATCGATGAGCAGTTCTTC
NA	TRBV7-6	TRBJ1-2	few	CASSLIANYGYTF	TGTGCCAGCAGCTTAATAGCTAACTATGGCTACACCTTC
TRBD1	TRBV27	TRBJ2-7	NA	CASSLSQGAASYEQYF	TGTGCCAGCAGTTTATCGCAGGGGGCGGCCTCCTACGAGCAGTACTTC
TRBD1	TRBV18	TRBJ1-2	NA	CASSPGTGKDRGYTF	TGTGCCAGCTCACCAGGGACAGGGAAGGACCGTGGCTACACCTTC
TRBD2	TRBV12-5	TRBJ2-7	NA	CASGLVSAGVGYNEQYF	TGTGCTAGTGGTTTGGTATCGGCGGGAGTTGGATACAATGAGCAGTACTTC
NA	TRBV29-1	TRBJ1-1	NA	CSVESGLSNTEAFF	TGCAGCGTTGAATCGGGCCTATCGAACACTGAAGCTTTCTTT
NA	TRBV4-1	TRBJ2-5	once	CASSQVRLKGALDRLRGTQYF	TGCGCCAGCAGCCAAGTGAGGCTTAAAGGGGCTCTAGACAGGCTCCGGGGGACCCAGTACTTC
NA	TRBV20-1	TRBJ1-3	few	CSARPTDSGNTIYF	TGCAGTGCTAGACCGACAGACTCTGGAAACACCATATATTTT
NA	TRBV30	TRBJ2-3	NA	CAWSAWGTDTQYF	TGTGCCTGGAGCGCATGGGGCACAGATACGCAGTATTTT
TRBD2	TRBV7-8	TRBJ2-1	NA	CASRSTSGRLSYNEQFF	TGTGCCAGCAGATCGACTAGCGGGAGGCTTTCCTACAATGAGCAGTTCTTC
NA	TRBV7-6	TRBJ1-1	NA	CASSSIGGGVDTEAFF	TGTGCCAGCAGCTCGATTGGGGGAGGGGTGGACACTGAAGCTTTCTTT
TRBD1	TRBV27	TRBJ1-1	NA	CASSSADRVGEAFF	TGTGCCAGCAGTTCCGCGGACAGGGTCGGTGAAGCTTTCTTT
TRBD1	TRBV18	TRBJ1-6	few	CASSQQGSNSPLHF	TGTGCCAGCTCCCAACAGGGGAGTAATTCACCCCTCCACTTT
TRBD2	TRBV5-1	TRBJ2-1	many	CASSSGTSSFGNEQFF	TGCGCCAGCAGCTCGGGGACTAGCTCTTTTGGCAATGAGCAGTTCTTC
TRBD2	TRBV6-2/TRBV6-3	TRBJ2-7	NA	CASSYPLPYGEGAYEQYF	TGTGCCAGCAGTTACCCTCTCCCGTACGGGGAGGGTGCCTACGAGCAGTACTTC
NA	TRBV21-1	TRBJ2-1	NA	CASTWDRPRNEQFF	TGTGCCAGCACCTGGGACAGACCTCGGAATGAGCAGTTCTTC
NA	TRBV5-1	TRBJ1-1	NA	CASSLADITEAFF	TGCGCCAGCAGCTTGGCGGATATCACTGAAGCTTTCTTT
NA	TRBV20-1	TRBJ2-7	NA	CSARDPGVAYEQYF	TGCAGTGCTAGAGATCCGGGTGTGGCCTACGAGCAGTACTTC
NA	TRBV6-1	TRBJ2-1	few	CASSVGAANEQFF	TGTGCCAGCAGCGTAGGGGCAGCCAATGAGCAGTTCTTC
NA	TRBV6-6	TRBJ2-5	NA	CASSFTGPPLQETQYF	TGTGCCAGCAGCTTTACAGGGCCCCCCCTACAAGAGACCCAGTACTTC
NA	TRBV20-1	TRBJ2-7	few	CSAQQPQGLSYEQYF	TGCAGTGCTCAACAGCCGCAGGGCCTCTCCTACGAGCAGTACTTC
NA	TRBV20-1	TRBJ2-4	NA	CSAWTPGHPILAKNIQYF	TGCAGTGCATGGACCCCGGGACACCCCATTCTAGCCAAAAACATTCAGTACTTC
NA	TRBV20-1	TRBJ2-3	NA	CSACGYEGSLRDTQYF	TGCAGTGCTTGCGGTTACGAAGGGAGTTTGCGGGATACGCAGTATTTT
TRBD2	TRBV12-3/TRBV12-4	TRBJ2-1	NA	CASSPTSGEYNEQFF	TGTGCCAGCAGCCCCACTAGCGGGGAATACAATGAGCAGTTCTTC
NA	TRBV20-1	TRBJ1-2	NA	CSARDIPVGYGYTF	TGCAGTGCTAGAGATATCCCGGTGGGCTATGGCTACACCTTC
TRBD2	TRBV27	TRBJ2-5	NA	CASISGGGFGETQYF	TGTGCCAGCATTTCTGGCGGGGGTTTTGGAGAGACCCAGTACTTC
TRBD1	TRBV12-3/TRBV12-4	TRBJ1-4	NA	CASSLQGEATNEKLFF	TGTGCCAGCAGTTTGCAGGGGGAAGCAACTAATGAAAAACTGTTTTTT
TRBD2	TRBV20-1	TRBJ2-7	NA	CSAPTGRGAFEQYF	TGCAGTGCCCCCACTGGGCGGGGGGCCTTCGAGCAGTACTTC